Below are 32 T cell receptor beta chains sequenced from a single sample in a study of blood T cell repertoires in COVID-19. Using immunoSEQ multiplex PCR, the repertoire was profiled, and TCRdb retains in-frame clones only, with some absent. The sample contains about 220,000 clones, 85% to 90% of which appear only once. Sample: PBMCs or T cells enriched from blood (not recorded which). The receptors shown here come from a woman in her forties or fifties with acute COVID-19.

This clone was seen only once. The chain has TRBV5-1 and TRBJ2-3, with D unclear. In germline, CDR1 is SGHRS, CDR2 YFSETQ. The CDR3 sequence is 15 residues long. Between the trimmed V and J ends, which lost 0 bases and 4 bases, there was a span of 12 bases. Here the CDR3 reads CASSLVPERADTQYF. The CDR3 DNA follows: TGCGCCAGCAGCTTGGTGCCAGAACGGGCAGATACGCAGTATTTT.

V gene TRBV30 combines with J gene TRBJ1-2; D is possibly TRBD1 (5 bases). Deletions cut 4 bases from V and 8 bases from J, with 14 bases between. Looked up from germline, CDR1 is GTSNPN and CDR2 is SVGIG (reference sequence). This CDR3 spans 12 amino acids. CDR3 sequence (DNA): TGTGCCTGGAAGGGGTGGGCGCGGGGCTACACCTTC. Its protein product is CAWKGWARGYTF.

This clone was found a few times. V and J are TRBV18 and TRBJ1-4, with 9 bases fitting TRBD1. The V gene's germline CDR1 is KGHSH and CDR2 LQKENI. After removal of 5 bases from V and 6 bases from J, the junction contained 10 bases not matched to a gene. The CDR3 runs to 16 residues. The DNA of the CDR3 is TGTGCCAGCTCATCCAGACCGGGACAGGGAGATGAAAAACTGTTTTTT. Protein product: CASSSRPGQGDEKLFF.

The rearrangement uses TRBV19 and TRBJ1-1, with a weak D call TRBD1 (5 bases). V was trimmed by 0 bases and J by 0 bases, leaving 23 bases between them. Looked up from germline, CDR1 is LNHDA and CDR2 is SQIVND (reference sequence). CDR3 length equals 20 residues. This CDR3 is CASSIDRGRKGKVLNTEAFF. CDR3 DNA sequence: TGTGCCAGTAGTATAGATCGGGGGAGGAAGGGAAAGGTGCTGAACACTGAAGCTTTCTTT.

V and J are TRBV27 and TRBJ2-7; weak D call: TRBD1 (5 bases). The length of the CDR3 is 12 residues. V shed 8 bases and J shed 4 bases, with 12 bases lying between them. Germline assignment: CDR1 MNHEY and CDR2 SMNVEV (reference sequence). The CDR3 sequence: CASETPGYEQYF. As DNA, the CDR3 is TGTGCCAGCGAGACCCCAGGGTACGAGCAGTACTTC.

The V gene is TRBV6-5, the J gene TRBJ2-1, with TRBD1 matching 11 bases. Germline CDR1 MNHEY, CDR2 SVGAGI. This CDR3 is built from 16 residues. With V trimmed by 0 bases and J by 12 bases, 10 bases remained unmatched. The CDR3 nucleotides read TGTGCCAGCAGTTACTCGCGGACAGGGGGCTTACTGCGGCAGTTCTTC. Its translation is CASSYSRTGGLLRQFF.

The V gene is TRBV19, the J gene TRBJ1-3; unclear D gene. The CDR3 loop spans 12 amino acids. The germline V gene encodes CDR1 LNHDA and CDR2 SQIVND (reference sequence). V was trimmed by 5 bases and J by 0 bases, leaving 2 bases between them. In DNA, the CDR3 is TGTGCCAGTAGTTACTCTGGAAACACCATATATTTT. It encodes CASSYSGNTIYF.

This sequence joins TRBV5-1 and TRBJ1-4; 7 positions agree with TRBD1. With 2 bases clipped from V and 4 bases from J, the junction kept 2 bases outside the gene matches. The CDR3 totals 14 residues. Germline loops: CDR1 SGHRS, CDR2 YFSETQ. The CDR3 loop is CASSFRGVNEKLFF. CDR3 in DNA: TGCGCCAGCAGCTTCAGGGGGGTTAATGAAAAACTGTTTTTT. The whole variable domain, filled in from reference TRBV5-1 and TRBJ1-4, reads KAGVTQTPRYLIKTRGQQVTLSCSPISGHRSVSWYQQTPGQGLQFLFEYFSETQRNKGNFPGRFSGRQFSNSRSEMNVSTLELGDSALYLCASSFRGVNEKLFFGSGTQLSVL.

This clone was observed a single time. The chain has TRBV7-9 and TRBJ2-7, with D possibly TRBD2 on 6 matching bases. This CDR3 is built from 14 residues. With 3 bases removed from V and 7 bases from J, the gap between germline ends came to 16 bases. Per germline, CDR1 SEHNR and CDR2 FQNEAQ (reference sequence). The CDR3 loop is CASSFSGREKEQYF. CDR3 DNA: TGTGCCAGCAGCTTTAGCGGAAGAGAGAAGGAGCAGTACTTC.

The CDR3 region is CASSLPYPSYNEQFF. In DNA, the CDR3 is TGTGCCAGCAGTTTGCCCTACCCATCCTACAATGAGCAGTTCTTC. The rearrangement uses TRBV7-7 and TRBJ2-1; no definite D call. CDR3 length: 15 amino acids. Trimming took off 6 bases at V and 1 base at J, with 13 bases between the two ends. Per germline, CDR1 SSHAT and CDR2 FNYEAQ (reference sequence).

V usage is TRBV29-1 and J usage is TRBJ1-5; maybe TRBD1 (5 bases). V was trimmed by 1 base and J by 3 bases, leaving 7 bases between them. Germline V gives CDR1 SQVTM, CDR2 ANQGSEA. CDR3 length equals 13 residues. For the CDR3, the DNA is TGCAGCGTTGAAGCAGGGTACAATCAGCCCCAGCATTTT. Its translation is CSVEAGYNQPQHF.

This rearrangement joins TRBV6-5 to TRBJ1-1; D may be TRBD1 (5 bases). CDR1 and CDR2 (germline): MNHEY, SVGAGI. Trimming took off 0 bases at V and 5 bases at J, with 10 bases between the two ends. The CDR3 has 14 residues. This chain's CDR3 is CASSYSTRATEAFF. The CDR3 DNA reads as TGTGCCAGCAGTTACTCGACCAGGGCTACTGAAGCTTTCTTT.

CDR3 DNA sequence: TGTGCCTGGAGTGTAGGCGGGCCCTATGGCTACACCTTC. Amino acid sequence: CAWSVGGPYGYTF. The chain uses TRBV30 and TRBJ1-2; D gene unclear. Per the germline V gene, CDR1 is GTSNPN and CDR2 is SVGIG (reference sequence). V was pared by 0 bases and J by 4 bases, with 9 bases between. CDR3 length: 13 residues.

V and J are TRBV3-1 (or the pseudogene TRBV3-2) and TRBJ2-3; D perhaps matches TRBD2 (6 bases). From germline, CDR1 is LGHDT and CDR2 YNNKEL (reference sequence). The CDR3 consists of 18 residues. Trimming cost V 1 base and J 2 bases, with 19 bases left between them. CDR3 sequence: CASSQAIGGPPITDTQYF. CDR3 DNA: TGTGCCAGCAGCCAAGCCATCGGAGGGCCCCCTATCACAGATACGCAGTATTTT.

The CDR3 DNA follows: TGTGCCAGTAAAAGGGGATCTGGAAACACCATATATTTT. It specifies CASKRGSGNTIYF. The V and J genes are TRBV27 and TRBJ1-3; D possibly corresponds to TRBD1 (5 bases). The germline gives CDR1 MNHEY, CDR2 SMNVEV (reference sequence). With 9 bases removed from V and 1 base from J, the gap between germline ends came to 10 bases. The CDR3 covers 13 residues.

This clone appeared a single time. The V and J genes are TRBV5-1 and TRBJ2-5, with TRBD2 matching 11 bases. The ends lost 4 bases at V and 3 bases at J; junction bases unmatched: 11. Per germline, CDR1 SGHRS and CDR2 YFSETQ. CDR3 length equals 17 residues. CDR3 protein: CASSRIAGGGLKETQYF. CDR3 coding DNA: TGCGCCAGCAGCCGAATAGCGGGAGGGGGATTAAAAGAGACCCAGTACTTC.

The chain links TRBV9 to TRBJ2-1; 10 bases map to TRBD1. CDR1 is SGDLS, CDR2 YYNGEE, per germline. This CDR3 is 15 amino acids long. With 4 bases clipped from V and 3 bases from J, the junction kept 4 bases outside the gene matches. CDR3 coding DNA: TGTGCCAGCAGCCCCAGGACAGGGGGCTACAATGAGCAGTTCTTC. Translating it yields CASSPRTGGYNEQFF.

The CDR3 DNA follows: TGCGCCAGCAGCCAAGGGGAGGGGAACTTGTATAGCAATCAGCCCCAGCATTTT. This translates into CASSQGEGNLYSNQPQHF. The chain has TRBV4-1 and TRBJ1-5; TRBD1 might be the D (5 bases). V gave up 1 base and J gave up 0 bases, with 16 bases separating them. Germline V gives CDR1 MGHRA, CDR2 YSYEKL. The CDR3 length is 18 residues.

The chain joins TRBV27 to TRBJ1-1; the D is unclear. The CDR3 spans 13 residues. Trimming cost V 2 bases and J 3 bases, with 7 bases left between them. Germline lookup yields CDR1 MNHEY and CDR2 SMNVEV (reference sequence). In nucleotides, the CDR3 is TGTGCCAGCAGTTTAGGGCAGTACACTGAAGCTTTCTTT. This sequence encodes CASSLGQYTEAFF.

The V call is TRBV28, the J call TRBJ1-4, with TRBD1 matching over 9 bases. Trimming removed 5 bases from V and 6 bases from J; junction bases left unmatched: 7. This CDR3 is 15 amino acids long. The germline gives CDR1 MDHEN, CDR2 SYDVKM. CDR3 residues: CASSLGQGWYEKLFF. The DNA of the CDR3 is TGTGCCAGCAGTCTGGGACAGGGTTGGTATGAAAAACTGTTTTTT.

The chain links TRBV9 to TRBJ1-6; the match to TRBD1 covers 9 bases. The CDR3 totals 15 residues. Trimming at V came to 4 bases and at J to 7 bases, leaving 6 bases not matched to a gene. The germline V gene has CDR1 SGDLS and CDR2 YYNGEE. CDR3 region: CASSTFGTGNSPLHF. The CDR3 DNA follows: TGTGCCAGCAGCACCTTCGGGACAGGGAATTCACCCCTCCACTTT.

The V call is TRBV25-1, the J call TRBJ2-5; TRBD1 matches 11 bases. This CDR3 has 14 amino acids. Germline CDR1 is MGHDK and CDR2 is SYGVNS. The ends lost 5 bases at V and 4 bases at J; junction bases unmatched: 3. CDR3 DNA sequence: TGTGCCAGCAGTAGGACAGGGGGCACAGAGACCCAGTACTTC. Its translation: CASSRTGGTETQYF. Full variable domain (remainder filled in from reference TRBV25-1 and TRBJ2-5): EADIYQTPRYLVIGTGKKITLECSQTMGHDKMYWYQQDPGMELHLIHYSYGVNSTEKGDLSSESTVSRIRTEHFPLTLESARPSHTSQYLCASSRTGGTETQYFGPGTRLLVL.

Comments on this clone: Other DNA sequences in this sample translate to the same CDR3. This sequence joins TRBV27 and TRBJ1-1, with a tentative D call TRBD1 (5 bases). Trimming left V 6 bases short and J 1 base short, with 12 bases between. Germline loops: CDR1 MNHEY, CDR2 SMNVEV (reference sequence). This CDR3 contains 14 residues. CDR3 in DNA: TGTGCCAGCAGCCCCCTTGGGGCGAACACTGAAGCTTTCTTT. Protein sequence: CASSPLGANTEAFF.

The chain recombines TRBV28 with TRBJ1-5; TRBD1 matches 8 bases. The CDR3 is 14 residues long. Per germline, CDR1 MDHEN and CDR2 SYDVKM. V lost 3 bases, J lost 5 bases, and 3 bases stayed unmatched. CDR3 DNA: TGTGCCAGCAGTTTTTTACAGGGGGATCAGCCCCAGCATTTT. Its protein product is CASSFLQGDQPQHF. Using reference TRBV28 and TRBJ1-5 for the parts outside the CDR3, the full variable domain is DVKVTQSSRYLVKRTGEKVFLECVQDMDHENMFWYRQDPGLGLRLIYFSYDVKMKEKGDIPEGYSVSREKKERFSLILESASTNQTSMYLCASSFLQGDQPQHFGDGTRLSIL.

This clone was recorded a few times. The rearrangement uses TRBV11-2 and TRBJ1-1, with TRBD1 matching over 8 bases. Looked up from germline, CDR1 is SGHAT and CDR2 is FQNNGV. The trim removed 1 base at V and 4 bases at J, leaving 8 bases unmatched. The CDR3 is 16 amino acids. CDR3 sequence: CASSLGTGRRGTEAFF. The CDR3 coding sequence is TGTGCCAGCAGCTTAGGGACAGGGCGTAGGGGCACTGAAGCTTTCTTT.

J is TRBJ1-2 and V is TRBV30; TRBD1 might be the D (6 bases). Trimming stripped 1 base from V and 8 bases from J, with 8 bases between. The length of the CDR3 is 11 residues. Germline assignment: CDR1 GTSNPN and CDR2 SVGIG (reference sequence). The CDR3 DNA is TGTGCCTGGAGTGGTGGACAGGGCTACACCTTC. It encodes CAWSGGQGYTF.

This sequence joins TRBV29-1 and TRBJ2-2, with D possibly matching TRBD1 (5 bases). V dropped 6 bases and J dropped 2 bases, with 16 bases sitting between them. The CDR3 sequence is 15 residues long. CDR1 is SQVTM, CDR2 ANQGSEA, per germline. The CDR3 loop reads CSVVTDSVNTGELFF. As DNA, the CDR3 is TGCAGCGTGGTTACCGACAGCGTCAACACCGGGGAGCTGTTTTTT.

The rearrangement joins TRBV2 to TRBJ1-5, with 10 bases matching TRBD1. In germline, CDR1 is SNHLY, CDR2 FYNNEI. The V segment lost 4 bases and the J segment 6 bases; nucleotides outside the gene matches: 3. The CDR3 is 14 amino acids. CDR3 residues: CASSGQGAGQPQHF. In DNA form, the CDR3 reads TGTGCCAGCAGTGGACAGGGGGCAGGTCAGCCCCAGCATTTT.

The chain couples TRBV3-1 (or the pseudogene TRBV3-2) to TRBJ2-1; 9 bases line up with TRBD2. Trimming at V came to 4 bases and at J to 2 bases, leaving 6 bases not matched to a gene. The CDR3 consists of 16 residues. CDR1 and CDR2 from the germline V gene are LGHDT and YNNKEL (reference sequence). The CDR3 is CASSPIAGAAYNEQFF. In DNA, the CDR3 is TGTGCCAGCAGCCCCATAGCGGGAGCAGCCTACAATGAGCAGTTCTTC.

The chain joins TRBV9 to TRBJ2-3, with 10 bases fitting TRBD2. Germline V CDR1 and CDR2: SGDLS, YYNGEE. V was pared by 0 bases and J by 4 bases, with 2 bases of the junction left unmatched. The CDR3 has 15 residues. The CDR3 sequence: CASSVGGLAPDTQYF. The CDR3 DNA sequence: TGTGCCAGCAGCGTAGGGGGACTAGCGCCAGATACGCAGTATTTT. Together with reference TRBV9 and TRBJ2-3, the CDR3 gives the full variable domain: DSGVTQTPKHLITATGQRVTLRCSPRSGDLSVYWYQQSLDQGLQFLIQYYNGEERAKGNILERFSAQQFPDLHSELNLSSLELGDSALYFCASSVGGLAPDTQYFGPGTRLTVL.

CDR3 in DNA: TGTGCCAGCAGCTTTAGCGTGTCTGGGGAGCTGTTTTTT. It codes for CASSFSVSGELFF. The gene calls are TRBV11-2 and TRBJ2-2, with D maybe TRBD2 (5 bases). The CDR3 covers 13 residues. Germline CDR1 SGHAT, CDR2 FQNNGV. Trimming removed 3 bases at V and 8 bases at J, with 10 bases between.

The rearrangement uses TRBV4-2 and TRBJ1-5; D is unresolved. CDR1 is LGHNA and CDR2 is YNFKEQ in the germline V gene. V lost 4 bases and J 5 bases, leaving 18 bases between the germline ends. This CDR3 is built from 16 residues. DNA of the CDR3: TGTGCCAGCAGCCCTGAGGGCACCCCGGGCTATCAGCCCCAGCATTTT. Protein product: CASSPEGTPGYQPQHF.